The present T cell receptor beta chain was sequenced within a study of cytomegalovirus exposure and HLA in healthy donors. Study findings and constraints: Most CMV-associated TCR beta chains appeared HLA-restricted in a later analysis.

The V gene end was trimmed by 0 bases and the J gene end by 1 base; junction bases not matched to a gene: 5. The CDR3 contains 16 residues. In its sample, this clone was seen a few times. What it binds is unknown. It was with 60 Vbeta and 13 Jbeta primers that the PCR ran. Assay used: immunoSEQ multiplex PCR; TCRdb lists only in-frame clones, some missing. The sample lists about 150,000 clones; under 80% were seen once. This receptor was identified in a woman aged 50 to 60 in good health and CMV-seropositive. V is TRBV6-7 and J is TRBJ2-7, with 8 bases lining up with TRBD1. TRBV6-7 is given ORF status, its function remaining uncertain. Source material: PBMCs. The CDR3 region has the DNA TGTGCCAGCAGTTACTCAAGACAGGGGTGTTCCTACGAGCAGTACTTC. Its protein is CASSYSRQGCSYEQYF.